These 25 T cell receptor beta chains came from one sample sequenced in a study of Ad26.COV2.S vaccination and SARS-CoV-2 variants. The treatment here: roughly 20 received Ad26.COV2.S at low or high dose, single or two shots; 5 received placebo; per-sample allocation not given. At day 63 after the first vaccine or placebo injection, samples were drawn. The assay was immunoSEQ multiplex PCR, and TCRdb's table has in-frame clones only and misses some. Of hundreds of thousands of clones listed, 75% to 90% were seen once; the top ten hold about 2.7%. The source material was peripheral blood, sampled in a trial of Ad26.COV2.S vaccine versus placebo. The receptors come from a person between 18 and 65 years old who received the Ad26.COV2.S COVID-19 vaccine or a placebo.

V and J are TRBV3-1 (or the pseudogene TRBV3-2) and TRBJ1-2; D uncertain. The CDR3 is 12 amino acids. Germline loops: CDR1 LGHDT, CDR2 YNNKEL (reference sequence). V gave up 0 bases and J gave up 7 bases, with 6 bases separating them. Here the CDR3 reads CASSQEPVGYTF. The CDR3 DNA follows: TGTGCCAGCAGCCAAGAACCAGTTGGCTACACCTTC.

This sequence joins TRBV11-3 and TRBJ2-1; 11 bases align to TRBD1. Germline V gene data show CDR1 as SGHNT and CDR2 as YENEEA. The CDR3 is 14 amino acids. V dropped 7 bases and J dropped 10; count of bases not matched to a gene: 9. The DNA for the CDR3 is TGTGCCAGCAACCTAGGACAGGGGGCGGGAGAGCAGTTCTTC. Protein: CASNLGQGAGEQFF.

With respect to this clone: In the same sample, other DNA sequences code for this CDR3. J is TRBJ2-7 and V is TRBV2; perhaps TRBD2 as D (6 bases). Trimming pared 8 bases from V and 2 bases from J, leaving 10 bases between. This CDR3 is 12 amino acids long. Germline CDR1 is SNHLY and CDR2 is FYNNEI. The CDR3 is CASSGGAYEQYF. The CDR3 DNA sequence: TGTGCCAGCTCGGGCGGGGCCTACGAGCAGTACTTC.

The chain recombines TRBV7-2 with TRBJ1-4, with 8 bases that match TRBD1. The CDR3 consists of 18 residues. The germline CDR1 and CDR2 sequences are SGHTA and FQGNSA. The ends lost 5 bases at V and 1 base at J; junction bases unmatched: 12. This chain's CDR3 is CASSRRQGLRGTNEKLFF. Here the CDR3 DNA reads TGTGCCAGCAGCAGACGACAGGGGCTGAGGGGAACTAATGAAAAACTGTTTTTT.

The chain joins TRBV15 to TRBJ1-5; D ambiguous. This CDR3 region has 12 residues. The germline V gene encodes CDR1 LNHNV and CDR2 YYDKDF (reference sequence). Trimming removed 1 base from V and 7 bases from J, with 5 bases in between. The chain's CDR3 is CATSRGFQPQHF. In DNA, the CDR3 is TGTGCCACCAGCAGAGGGTTCCAGCCCCAGCATTTT.

The rearrangement joins TRBV3-1 (or the pseudogene TRBV3-2) to TRBJ2-2; 8 bases agree with TRBD1. V dropped 4 bases and J dropped 0; count of bases not matched to a gene: 4. The CDR3 sequence is 16 residues long. Germline CDR1 LGHDT, CDR2 YNNKEL (reference sequence). CDR3: CASSRGTGANTGELFF. DNA of the CDR3: TGTGCCAGCAGCCGCGGGACAGGAGCGAACACCGGGGAGCTGTTTTTT.

The genes are TRBV24-1 and TRBJ2-3; D ambiguous. V was clipped by 7 bases and J by 6 bases, with 13 bases between them. The germline V gene has CDR1 KGHDR and CDR2 SFDVKD. The CDR3 covers 13 residues. The chain's CDR3 is CATSGHTMDTQYF. The CDR3 DNA reads TGTGCCACCAGCGGCCATACTATGGATACGCAGTATTTT.

This clone has only a few counts. The V call is TRBV9, the J call TRBJ1-1, with D possibly being TRBD1 (6 bases). Germline CDR1 reads SGDLS; CDR2 reads YYNGEE. The CDR3 extends over 15 amino acids. V was pared by 1 base and J by 1 base, with 11 bases between. CDR3 nucleotides: TGTGCCAGCAGCGTAAGCCCGGACAGGAACACTGAAGCTTTCTTT. Amino acid sequence: CASSVSPDRNTEAFF.

The V and J genes are TRBV24-1 and TRBJ2-2; 8 nucleotides match TRBD1. The CDR3 is 16 amino acids. The germline V gene encodes CDR1 KGHDR and CDR2 SFDVKD. V shed 4 bases, J shed 5 bases, and the junction held 8 bases outside the gene matches. This CDR3 reads CATSDMTGAETGELFF. The CDR3 DNA reads TGTGCCACCAGTGACATGACAGGGGCTGAAACCGGGGAGCTGTTTTTT.

The chain has TRBV7-2 and TRBJ2-2; D is perhaps TRBD1 (6 bases). The CDR3 is made up of 15 amino acids. Trimming stripped 7 bases from V and 0 bases from J, with 12 bases between. The germline CDR1 and CDR2 sequences are SGHTA and FQGNSA. The CDR3 DNA follows: TGTGCCAGCACACCCGACAGGTCGAACACCGGGGAGCTGTTTTTT. This encodes CASTPDRSNTGELFF.

The chain uses TRBV7-3 and TRBJ2-5; TRBD1 is a possible D gene (6 bases). Germline V CDR1 and CDR2: SGHTA, FQGTGA. The CDR3 is made up of 16 amino acids. V was shortened by 1 base and J by 4 bases, with 16 bases between the two germline ends. The CDR3 loop reads CASSLIGSGDGETQYF. CDR3 nucleotide sequence: TGTGCCAGCAGCTTAATCGGGTCAGGGGATGGAGAGACCCAGTACTTC.

The rearrangement joins TRBV11-3 to TRBJ2-1; D is perhaps TRBD2 (5 bases). The germline V gene encodes CDR1 SGHNT and CDR2 YENEEA. This CDR3 contains 15 residues. Trimming shortened V by 5 bases and J by 8 bases, and 19 bases separated the two germline ends. CDR3 loop: CASSVRAPLEDEQFF. Written as DNA, the CDR3 is TGTGCCAGCAGCGTCCGGGCGCCTCTGGAGGATGAGCAGTTCTTC.

The rearrangement joins TRBV19 to TRBJ1-4; D gene unclear. CDR1 LNHDA and CDR2 SQIVND come from the germline V gene (reference sequence). The CDR3 is made up of 15 amino acids. Trimming shortened V by 7 bases and J by 3 bases, and 15 bases separated the two germline ends. CDR3 protein: CASNGPGRANEKLFF. The CDR3 DNA sequence: TGTGCCAGTAACGGTCCGGGCCGGGCTAATGAAAAACTGTTTTTT. The whole variable domain, filled in from reference TRBV19 and TRBJ1-4, reads DGGITQSPKYLFRKEGQNVTLSCEQNLNHDAMYWYRQDPGQGLRLIYYSQIVNDFQKGDIAEGYSVSREKKESFPLTVTSAQKNPTAFYLCASNGPGRANEKLFFGSGTQLSVL.

This clone was detected once. This chain joins TRBV2 and TRBJ2-1; D possibly matches TRBD1 or TRBD2 (6 bases each). This CDR3 is 11 amino acids long. Germline CDR1 and CDR2: SNHLY and FYNNEI. Trimming took off 6 bases at V and 8 bases at J, with 8 bases between the two ends. The CDR3 loop is CASRGGHEQFF. Written as DNA, the CDR3 is TGTGCCAGCAGGGGGGGCCATGAGCAGTTCTTC.

The genes are TRBV3-1 (or the pseudogene TRBV3-2) and TRBJ2-3; D unresolved. Germline CDR1 and CDR2: LGHDT and YNNKEL (reference sequence). V was trimmed by 1 base and J by 6 bases, leaving 11 bases between them. The CDR3 consists of 14 residues. The CDR3 reads CASSQGLGSDTQYF. CDR3 coding DNA: TGTGCCAGCAGCCAAGGGCTAGGAAGCGATACGCAGTATTTT.

The J gene is TRBJ1-5, the V gene TRBV18; maybe TRBD1 (5 bases). Deletions cut 3 bases from V and 0 bases from J, with 9 bases between. The CDR3 runs 15 residues. The V gene's germline CDR1 is KGHSH and CDR2 LQKENI. The CDR3 DNA reads TGTGCCAGCTCACCCCAGGGTTTTAGCAATCAGCCCCAGCATTTT. Protein: CASSPQGFSNQPQHF.

Comments on this clone: The same CDR3 can be traced to other DNA sequences in this sample. The chain combines TRBV12-3 or TRBV12-4 with TRBJ2-1; D is uncertain. Trimming took off 6 bases at V and 4 bases at J, with 4 bases between the two ends. The CDR3 runs 11 residues. CDR3 bases: TGTGCCAGCAGCCAGTACAATGAGCAGTTCTTC. As protein: CASSQYNEQFF.

The CDR3 region has the DNA TGTGCCAGCAGCTTTCCCCGGACCGTCGCCTACGAGCAGTACTTC. It yields the protein CASSFPRTVAYEQYF. This chain connects TRBV7-9 to TRBJ2-7; unclear D gene. The CDR3 length is 15 residues. Germline V lookup: CDR1 SEHNR, CDR2 FQNEAQ (reference sequence). The V end was cut by 3 bases, the J end by 2 bases, with 14 bases between.

V gene TRBV3-1 (or the pseudogene TRBV3-2) combines with J gene TRBJ2-1; tentatively, D is TRBD2 (6 bases). V was pared by 5 bases and J by 0 bases, with 23 bases between. Germline V lookup: CDR1 LGHDT, CDR2 YNNKEL (reference sequence). CDR3 size: 19 residues. The CDR3 region has the DNA TGTGCCAGCAGCACCGACAGTTCGCGGGGCTTACTCTCCTACAATGAGCAGTTCTTC. It translates to CASSTDSSRGLLSYNEQFF.

This clone appeared once. V is TRBV6-2 or TRBV6-3 and J is TRBJ1-5; 9 bases fit TRBD1. CDR3 length equals 15 residues. Germline V lookup: CDR1 MNHEY, CDR2 SVGEGT. V lost 3 bases, J lost 5 bases, and 5 bases stayed unmatched. CDR3 DNA: TGTGCCAGCAGTTATCAAAGGACAGGGGATCAGCCCCAGCATTTT. This gives the protein CASSYQRTGDQPQHF.

V usage is TRBV7-9 and J usage is TRBJ1-3; no clear D gene. The V end was cut by 1 base, the J end by 3 bases, with 10 bases between. Per the germline V gene, CDR1 is SEHNR and CDR2 is FQNEAQ (reference sequence). This CDR3 contains 15 residues. The CDR3 spells CASSLVHGDGNTIYF. DNA for the CDR3: TGTGCCAGCAGCTTAGTCCACGGAGATGGAAACACCATATATTTT.

The chain recombines TRBV7-2 with TRBJ2-1; a weak D match, TRBD1 (5 bases). From germline, CDR1 is SGHTA and CDR2 FQGNSA. The ends were cut back, 1 base at V and 6 bases at J, with 13 bases in the middle. The CDR3 has 15 residues. The CDR3 nucleotides read TGTGCCAGCAGCTTAGATACGACAGCCCTCAATGAGCAGTTCTTC. Amino acids: CASSLDTTALNEQFF.

This rearrangement joins TRBV3-1 (or the pseudogene TRBV3-2) to TRBJ2-7; D may be TRBD2 (6 bases). CDR3 length: 12 residues. Germline CDR1 LGHDT, CDR2 YNNKEL (reference sequence). V lost 3 bases, J lost 7 bases, and 10 bases lay in between. The CDR3 nucleotides read TGTGCCAGCAGCCAGTTGGGAGGAGAGCAGTACGTC. This encodes CASSQLGGEQYV.

The chain carries TRBV6-5 and TRBJ2-1, with a tentative D call TRBD2 (5 bases). V was shortened by 6 bases and J by 7 bases, with 13 bases between the two germline ends. CDR1 MNHEY and CDR2 SVGAGI come from the germline V gene. The CDR3 length is 13 residues. The CDR3 nucleotides are TGTGCCAGCAGCAAGCTCCGGGAAAATGAGCAGTTCTTC. Protein: CASSKLRENEQFF.

This clone has more than one count but fewer than ten. The rearrangement joins TRBV5-5 to TRBJ2-1; TRBD2 aligns across 10 bases. The CDR3 extends over 14 amino acids. V shed 4 bases, J shed 9 bases, and the junction held 7 bases outside the gene matches. Germline V lookup: CDR1 SGHKS, CDR2 YYEKEE (reference sequence). The CDR3 reads CASSLQREGSEQFF. The CDR3 coding sequence is TGTGCCAGCAGCCTACAGCGGGAGGGTAGTGAGCAGTTCTTC.